This T cell receptor beta chain was found in a study of T cells in Graves' hyperthyroidism and ophthalmopathy. Among the patients, aged 18 to 65, hyperthyroidism was newly diagnosed and had lasted under 2 months. Using 10 ml of fresh peripheral blood, PBMCs were prepared. The V end was cut by 6 bases, the J end by 3 bases, with 18 bases between. Germline CDR1 and CDR2: MNHEY and SMNVEV (reference sequence). This CDR3 has 17 amino acids. Template material for amplifying TCR beta CDR3 regions consisted of RNA transcripts. The study used the HTBI primer set for a first-round RT-PCR of the TCR CDR3. TCRdb called the multiplex PCR reads again in MiXCR, with one record for every CDR3 protein. The table lists a few hundred thousand distinct CDR3 sequences, around a sixth of them singletons.

The sequenced sample consisted of blood. This TCR derives from a woman aged 25 to 39 with Graves' hyperthyroidism. This sequence joins TRBV27 and TRBJ2-6; D possibly corresponds to TRBD2 (7 bases). As DNA, the CDR3 is TGTGCCAGCAGCCCCCGAGGGGGGGAATTTGGGGCCAACGTCCTGACTTTC. Residues: CASSPRGGEFGANVLTF.